This T cell receptor beta chain comes out of a study of shared clonotypes between healthy human individuals. General observations from the study: Around 4.9% of naive CD4 clonotypes were shared across several donors.

This CDR3 is 15 amino acids long. Trimming pared 0 bases from V and 3 bases from J, leaving 11 bases between. The germline gives CDR1 MNHEY, CDR2 SMNVEV (reference sequence). As for this clone: Its antigen is not known.

Clones were sequenced by immunoSEQ multiplex PCR, and TCRdb holds only the in-frame ones, with some missing. The table includes 1,100,000 or so clones, 75% to 80% detected once. V is TRBV27 and J is TRBJ1-1; D possibly corresponds to TRBD1 (5 bases). This receptor was identified in a man aged 18 to 30 in good health. Some clones in this sample may be carry-over from other donors' samples. Sample: memory CD4+ T cells from PBMCs. Stated subset: CD45RA-negative fraction. The CDR3 loop reads CASSLSKGWDTEAFF. Here the CDR3 DNA reads TGTGCCAGCAGTTTATCGAAGGGGTGGGACACTGAAGCTTTCTTT.